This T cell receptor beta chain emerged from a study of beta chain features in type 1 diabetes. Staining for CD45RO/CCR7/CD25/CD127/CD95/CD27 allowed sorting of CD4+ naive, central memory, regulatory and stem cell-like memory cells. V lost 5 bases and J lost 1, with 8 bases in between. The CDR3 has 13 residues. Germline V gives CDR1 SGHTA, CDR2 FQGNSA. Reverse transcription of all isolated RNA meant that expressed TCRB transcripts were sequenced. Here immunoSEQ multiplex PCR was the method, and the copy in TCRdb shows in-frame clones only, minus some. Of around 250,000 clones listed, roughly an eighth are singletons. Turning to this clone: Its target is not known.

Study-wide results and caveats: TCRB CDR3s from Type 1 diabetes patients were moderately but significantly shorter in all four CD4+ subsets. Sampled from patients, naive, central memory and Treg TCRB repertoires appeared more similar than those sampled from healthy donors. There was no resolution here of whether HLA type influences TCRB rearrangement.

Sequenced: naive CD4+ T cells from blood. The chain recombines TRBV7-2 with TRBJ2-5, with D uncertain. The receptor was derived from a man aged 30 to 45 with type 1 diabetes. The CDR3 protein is CASSPGIQETQYF. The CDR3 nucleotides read TGTGCCAGCAGCCCCGGTATCCAAGAGACCCAGTACTTC.